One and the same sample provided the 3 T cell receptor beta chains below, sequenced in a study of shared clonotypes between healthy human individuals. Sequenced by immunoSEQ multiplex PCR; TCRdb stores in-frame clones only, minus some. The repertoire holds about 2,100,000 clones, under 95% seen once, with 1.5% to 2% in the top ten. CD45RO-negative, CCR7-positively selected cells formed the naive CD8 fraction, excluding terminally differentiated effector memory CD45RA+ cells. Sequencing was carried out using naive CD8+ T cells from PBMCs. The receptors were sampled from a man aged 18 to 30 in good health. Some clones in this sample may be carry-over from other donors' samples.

The chain's CDR3 is CASRERLAGMTDTQYF. Written as DNA, the CDR3 is TGCGCCAGCAGGGAACGACTAGCGGGGATGACAGATACGCAGTATTTT. This rearrangement joins TRBV4-1 to TRBJ2-3; TRBD2 matches 11 bases. In germline, CDR1 is MGHRA, CDR2 YSYEKL. V lost 6 bases, J lost 3 bases, and 8 bases stayed unmatched. The CDR3 extends over 16 amino acids.

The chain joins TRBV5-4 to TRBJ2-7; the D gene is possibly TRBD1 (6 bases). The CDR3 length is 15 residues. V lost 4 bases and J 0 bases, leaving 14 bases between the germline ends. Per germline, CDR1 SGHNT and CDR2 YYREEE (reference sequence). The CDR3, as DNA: TGTGCCAGCAGCCGTAACACAGGGAGCTCCTACGAGCAGTACTTC. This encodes CASSRNTGSSYEQYF.

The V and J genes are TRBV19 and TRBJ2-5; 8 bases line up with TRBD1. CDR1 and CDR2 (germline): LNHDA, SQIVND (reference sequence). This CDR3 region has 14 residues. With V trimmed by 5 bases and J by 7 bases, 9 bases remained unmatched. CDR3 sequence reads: CASSPRTGSGTQYF. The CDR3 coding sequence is TGTGCCAGTAGTCCTAGGACAGGGTCCGGGACCCAGTACTTC.